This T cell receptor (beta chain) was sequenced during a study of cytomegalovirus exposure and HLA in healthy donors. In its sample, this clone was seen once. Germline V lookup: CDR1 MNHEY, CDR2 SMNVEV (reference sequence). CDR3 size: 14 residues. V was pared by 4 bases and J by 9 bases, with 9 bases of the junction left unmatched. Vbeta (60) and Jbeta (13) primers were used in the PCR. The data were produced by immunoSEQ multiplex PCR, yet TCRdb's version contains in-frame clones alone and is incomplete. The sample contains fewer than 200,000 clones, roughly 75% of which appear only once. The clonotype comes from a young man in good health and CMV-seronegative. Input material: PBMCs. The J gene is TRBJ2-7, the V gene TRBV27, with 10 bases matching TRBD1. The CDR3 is CASSSGRTGGGQYF. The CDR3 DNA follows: TGTGCCAGCAGTTCCGGGAGGACAGGGGGTGGGCAGTACTTC.